This paragraph covers one T cell receptor beta chain sequence. Authors' analysis steps: Estimation of nucleated cell counts relied on the amplification of reference gene primers. Data came from immunoSEQ multiplex PCR; TCRdb stores just in-frame clones and leaves some out. V and J calls and clone size are as listed in that table; D and trimming were resolved from the DNA. This table holds approximately 240,000 clones, approximately 92% found once. Individuals drawn from 20 to 25 US areas were about 18 to 95 years old. Grouping used clinical history reported by participants in a survey and questionnaire. The source of the sample is a study of blood T cell repertoires in COVID-19. Across the whole study: Sources were T cells, B-cell-depleted T cells, or PBMCs; the material itself was cDNA or gDNA.

The TCR comes from a young woman in a cohort exposed to, infected with or recovered from COVID-19 (not recorded which). Sequenced input: PBMCs or T cells enriched from blood (not recorded which).

CDR3 region: CASSPLRLAGADTQYF. The CDR3 coding sequence is TGTGCCAGCAGCCCCCTCCGACTAGCGGGAGCCGATACGCAGTATTTT. V and J are TRBV14 and TRBJ2-3; 12 bases map to TRBD2. There are 16 residues in the CDR3. With V trimmed by 4 bases and J by 6 bases, 8 bases remained unmatched. Germline assignment: CDR1 SGHDN and CDR2 FVKESK. Supplemented by reference TRBV14 and TRBJ2-3, the full variable domain reads EAGVTQFPSHSVIEKGQTVTLRCDPISGHDNLYWYRRVMGKEIKFLLHFVKESKQDESGMPNNRFLAERTGGTYSTLKVQPAELEDSGVYFCASSPLRLAGADTQYFGPGTRLTVL.